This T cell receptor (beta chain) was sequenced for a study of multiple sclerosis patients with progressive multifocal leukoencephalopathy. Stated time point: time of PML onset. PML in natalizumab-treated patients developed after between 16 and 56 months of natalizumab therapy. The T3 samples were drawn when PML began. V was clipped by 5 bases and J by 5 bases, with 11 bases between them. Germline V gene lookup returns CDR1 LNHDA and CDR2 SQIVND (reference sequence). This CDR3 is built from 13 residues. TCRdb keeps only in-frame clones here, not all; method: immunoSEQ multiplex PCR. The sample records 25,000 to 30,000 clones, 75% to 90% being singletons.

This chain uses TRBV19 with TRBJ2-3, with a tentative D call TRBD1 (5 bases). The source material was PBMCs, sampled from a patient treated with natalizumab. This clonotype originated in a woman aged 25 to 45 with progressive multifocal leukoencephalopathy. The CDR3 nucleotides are TGTGCCAGTAGTCGCAGGGTAGGAGATACGCAGTATTTT. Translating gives CASSRRVGDTQYF.